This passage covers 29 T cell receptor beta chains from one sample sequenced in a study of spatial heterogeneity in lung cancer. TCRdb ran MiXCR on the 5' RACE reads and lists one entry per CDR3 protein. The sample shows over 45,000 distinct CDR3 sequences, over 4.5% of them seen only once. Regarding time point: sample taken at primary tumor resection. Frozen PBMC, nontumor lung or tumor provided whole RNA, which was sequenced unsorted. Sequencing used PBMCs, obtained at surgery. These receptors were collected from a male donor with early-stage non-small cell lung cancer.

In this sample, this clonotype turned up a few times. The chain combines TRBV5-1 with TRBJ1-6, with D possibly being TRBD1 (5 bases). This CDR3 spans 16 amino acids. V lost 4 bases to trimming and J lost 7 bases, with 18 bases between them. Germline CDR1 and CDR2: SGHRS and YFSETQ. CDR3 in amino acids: CASSRAGARGNSPLHF. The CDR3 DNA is TGCGCCAGCAGCCGGGCAGGTGCCCGGGGGAATTCACCCCTCCACTTT.

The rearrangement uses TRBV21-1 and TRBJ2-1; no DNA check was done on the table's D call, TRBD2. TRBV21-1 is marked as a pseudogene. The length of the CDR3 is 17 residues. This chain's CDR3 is CASSNHGGVSSYNEQFF. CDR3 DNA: TGTGCCAGCAGCAATCATGGCGGGGTAAGCTCCTACAATGAGCAGTTCTTC.

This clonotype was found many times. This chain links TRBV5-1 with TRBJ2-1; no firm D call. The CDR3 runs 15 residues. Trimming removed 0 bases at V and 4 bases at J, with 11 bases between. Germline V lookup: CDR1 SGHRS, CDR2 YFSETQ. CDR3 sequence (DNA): TGCGCCAGCAGCTTGGATAGTTTGGGTTACAATGAGCAGTTCTTC. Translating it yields CASSLDSLGYNEQFF.

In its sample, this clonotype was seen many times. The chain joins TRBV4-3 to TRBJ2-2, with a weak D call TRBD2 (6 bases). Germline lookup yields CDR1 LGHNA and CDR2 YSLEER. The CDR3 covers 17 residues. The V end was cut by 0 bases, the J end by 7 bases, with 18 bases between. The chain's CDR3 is CASSQDHGGEAGGELFF. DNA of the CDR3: TGCGCCAGCAGCCAAGATCATGGTGGGGAAGCGGGCGGGGAGCTGTTTTTT.

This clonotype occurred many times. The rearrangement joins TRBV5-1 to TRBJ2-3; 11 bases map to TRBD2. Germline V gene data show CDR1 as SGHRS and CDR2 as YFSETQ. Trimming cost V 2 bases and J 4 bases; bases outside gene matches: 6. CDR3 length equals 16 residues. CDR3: CASSFPGLAAADTQYF. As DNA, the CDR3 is TGCGCCAGCAGCTTCCCGGGACTAGCGGCGGCAGATACGCAGTATTTT.

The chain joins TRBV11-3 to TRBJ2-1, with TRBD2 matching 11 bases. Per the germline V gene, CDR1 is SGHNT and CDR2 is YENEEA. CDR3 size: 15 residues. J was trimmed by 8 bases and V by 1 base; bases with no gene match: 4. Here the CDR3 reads CASSLVLAGVDEQFF. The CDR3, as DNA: TGTGCCAGCAGCTTAGTACTAGCGGGAGTGGATGAGCAGTTCTTC. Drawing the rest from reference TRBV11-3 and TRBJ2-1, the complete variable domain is EAGVVQSPRYKIIEKKQPVAFWCNPISGHNTLYWYLQNLGQGPELLIRYENEEAVDDSQLPKDRFSAERLKGVDSTLKIQPAELGDSAVYLCASSLVLAGVDEQFFGPGTRLTVL.

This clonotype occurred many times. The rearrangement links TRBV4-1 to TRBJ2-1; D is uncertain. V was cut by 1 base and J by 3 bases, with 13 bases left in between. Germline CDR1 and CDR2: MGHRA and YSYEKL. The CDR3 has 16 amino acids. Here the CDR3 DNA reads TGCGCCAGCAGCCAAGTAAACCTAGTTGACTACAATGAGCAGTTCTTC. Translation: CASSQVNLVDYNEQFF.

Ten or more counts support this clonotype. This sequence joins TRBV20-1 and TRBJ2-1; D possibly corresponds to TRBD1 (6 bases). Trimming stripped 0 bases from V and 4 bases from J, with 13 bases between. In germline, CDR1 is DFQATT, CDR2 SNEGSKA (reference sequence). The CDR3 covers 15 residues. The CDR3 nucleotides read TGCAGTGCTAGAGATGTGCAGGGGCCTTACAATGAGCAGTTCTTC. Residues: CSARDVQGPYNEQFF.

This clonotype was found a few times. The DNA of the CDR3 is TGTGCCAGCAGTTTTGACGGTTCAAGCAATCAGCCCCAGCATTTT. Translation gives CASSFDGSSNQPQHF. The chain employs TRBV12-3 or TRBV12-4 and TRBJ1-5; D not resolved. The CDR3 loop spans 15 amino acids. V shed 3 bases and J shed 1 base, with 10 bases lying between them.

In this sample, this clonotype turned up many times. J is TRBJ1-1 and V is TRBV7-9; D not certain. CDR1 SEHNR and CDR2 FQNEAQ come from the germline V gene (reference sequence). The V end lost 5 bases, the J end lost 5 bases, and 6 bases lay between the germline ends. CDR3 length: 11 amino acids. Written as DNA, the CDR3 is TGTGCCAGCAGCCCGAGGACTGAAGCTTTCTTT. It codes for CASSPRTEAFF. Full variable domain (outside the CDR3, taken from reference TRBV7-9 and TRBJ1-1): DTGVSQNPRHKITKRGQNVTFRCDPISEHNRLYWYRQTLGQGPEFLTYFQNEAQLEKSRLLSDRFSAERPKGSFSTLEIQRTEQGDSAMYLCASSPRTEAFFGQGTRLTVV.

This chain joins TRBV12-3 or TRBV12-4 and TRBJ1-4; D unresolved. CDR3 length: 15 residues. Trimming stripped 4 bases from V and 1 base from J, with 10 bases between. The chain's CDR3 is CASSSEGGTNEKLFF. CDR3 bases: TGTGCCAGCAGTTCTGAGGGAGGAACTAATGAAAAACTGTTTTTT.

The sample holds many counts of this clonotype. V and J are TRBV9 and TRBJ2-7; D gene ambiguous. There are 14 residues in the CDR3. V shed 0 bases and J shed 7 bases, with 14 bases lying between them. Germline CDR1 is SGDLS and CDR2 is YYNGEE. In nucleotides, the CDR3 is TGTGCCAGCAGCGTAGGGCAGAACCTCGGGGAGCAGTACTTC. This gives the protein CASSVGQNLGEQYF.

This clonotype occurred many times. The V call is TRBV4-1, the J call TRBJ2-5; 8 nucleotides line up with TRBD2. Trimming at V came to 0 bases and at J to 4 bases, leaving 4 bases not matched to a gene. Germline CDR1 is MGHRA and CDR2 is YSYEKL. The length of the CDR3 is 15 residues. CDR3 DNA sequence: TGCGCCAGCAGCCAAGATTGGGGACTAGGAGAGACCCAGTACTTC. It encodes CASSQDWGLGETQYF.

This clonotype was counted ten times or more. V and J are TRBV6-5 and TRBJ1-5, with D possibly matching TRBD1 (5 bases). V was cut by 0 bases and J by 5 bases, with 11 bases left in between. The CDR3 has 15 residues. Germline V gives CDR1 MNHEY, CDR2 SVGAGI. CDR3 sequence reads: CASSYSGGVDQPQHF. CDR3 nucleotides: TGTGCCAGCAGTTACTCCGGGGGGGTTGATCAGCCCCAGCATTTT.

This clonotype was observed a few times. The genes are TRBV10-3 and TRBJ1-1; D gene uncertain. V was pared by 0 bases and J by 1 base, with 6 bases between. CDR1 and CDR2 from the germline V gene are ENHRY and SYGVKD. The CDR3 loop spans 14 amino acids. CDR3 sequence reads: CAISESGGNTEAFF. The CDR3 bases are TGTGCCATCAGTGAGTCAGGCGGGAACACTGAAGCTTTCTTT.

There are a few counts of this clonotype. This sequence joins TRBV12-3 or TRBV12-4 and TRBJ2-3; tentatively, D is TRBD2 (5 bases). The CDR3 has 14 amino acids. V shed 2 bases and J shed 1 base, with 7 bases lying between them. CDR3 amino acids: CASSLSGRTDTQYF. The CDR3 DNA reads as TGTGCCAGCAGTTTAAGCGGCCGCACAGATACGCAGTATTTT.

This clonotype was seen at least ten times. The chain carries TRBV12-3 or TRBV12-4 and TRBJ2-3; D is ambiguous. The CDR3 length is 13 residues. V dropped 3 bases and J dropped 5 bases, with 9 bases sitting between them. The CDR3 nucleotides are TGTGCCAGCAGTTTCCCCGACCGAGATACGCAGTATTTT. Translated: CASSFPDRDTQYF.

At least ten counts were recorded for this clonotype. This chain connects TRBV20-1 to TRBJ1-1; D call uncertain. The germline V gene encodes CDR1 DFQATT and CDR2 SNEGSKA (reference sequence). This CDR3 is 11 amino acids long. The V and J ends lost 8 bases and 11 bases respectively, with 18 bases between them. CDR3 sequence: CSQKGPTGAFF. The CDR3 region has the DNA TGCAGTCAGAAAGGACCTACCGGGGCTTTCTTT.

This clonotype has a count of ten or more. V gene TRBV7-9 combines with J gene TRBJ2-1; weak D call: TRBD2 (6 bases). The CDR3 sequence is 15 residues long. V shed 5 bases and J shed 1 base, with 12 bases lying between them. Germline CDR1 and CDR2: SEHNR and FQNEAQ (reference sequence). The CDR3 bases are TGTGCCAGCAGCGCGGGGCGCTCATCCTACAATGAGCAGTTCTTC. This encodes CASSAGRSSYNEQFF.

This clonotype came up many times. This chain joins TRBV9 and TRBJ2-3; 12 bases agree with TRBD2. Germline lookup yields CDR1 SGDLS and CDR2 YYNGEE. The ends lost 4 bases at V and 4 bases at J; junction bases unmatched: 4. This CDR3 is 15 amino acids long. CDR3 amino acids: CASSKTSGRPDTQYF. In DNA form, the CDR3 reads TGTGCCAGCAGCAAGACTAGCGGGAGACCAGATACGCAGTATTTT.

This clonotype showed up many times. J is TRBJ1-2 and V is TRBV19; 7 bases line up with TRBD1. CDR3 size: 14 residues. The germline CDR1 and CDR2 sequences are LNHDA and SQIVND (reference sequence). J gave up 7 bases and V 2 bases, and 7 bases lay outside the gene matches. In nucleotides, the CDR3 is TGTGCCAGTAGTATAATAGGGGGCGATCTTGGCTACACCTTC. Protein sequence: CASSIIGGDLGYTF.

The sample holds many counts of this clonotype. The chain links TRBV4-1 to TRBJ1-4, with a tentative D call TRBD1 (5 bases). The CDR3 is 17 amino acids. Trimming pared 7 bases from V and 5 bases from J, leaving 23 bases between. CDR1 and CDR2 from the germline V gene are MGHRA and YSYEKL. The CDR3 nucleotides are TGCGCCAGCACGACGACAGCTATCCCGGGTCGGAATGAAAAACTGTTTTTT. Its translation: CASTTTAIPGRNEKLFF.

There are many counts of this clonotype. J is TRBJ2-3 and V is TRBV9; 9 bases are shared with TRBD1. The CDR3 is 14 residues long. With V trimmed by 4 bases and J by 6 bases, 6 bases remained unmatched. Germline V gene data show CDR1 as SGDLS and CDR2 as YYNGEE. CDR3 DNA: TGTGCCAGCAGCCCCGGGACAGGGAGGGATACGCAGTATTTT. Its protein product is CASSPGTGRDTQYF.

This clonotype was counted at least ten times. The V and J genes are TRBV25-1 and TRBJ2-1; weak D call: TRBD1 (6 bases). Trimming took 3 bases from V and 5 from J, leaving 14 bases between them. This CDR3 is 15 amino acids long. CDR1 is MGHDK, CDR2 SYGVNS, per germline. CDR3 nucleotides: TGTGCCAGCAGTGATCCGGCAGGGGAGCACAATGAGCAGTTCTTC. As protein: CASSDPAGEHNEQFF.

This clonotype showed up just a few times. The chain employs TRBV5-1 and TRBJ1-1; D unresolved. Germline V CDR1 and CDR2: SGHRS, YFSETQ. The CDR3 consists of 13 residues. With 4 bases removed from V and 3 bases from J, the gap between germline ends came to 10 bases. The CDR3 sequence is CASSQLPDTEAFF. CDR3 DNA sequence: TGCGCCAGCAGCCAATTGCCTGACACTGAAGCTTTCTTT.

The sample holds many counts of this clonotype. This chain's CDR3 is CASSPSAGGTDTQYF. For the CDR3, the DNA is TGCGCCAGCAGCCCAAGCGCCGGGGGCACAGATACGCAGTATTTT. V and J are TRBV4-3 and TRBJ2-3, with D maybe TRBD2 (5 bases). V was clipped by 4 bases and J by 1 base, with 12 bases between them. CDR3 size: 15 residues. Germline lookup yields CDR1 LGHNA and CDR2 YSLEER.

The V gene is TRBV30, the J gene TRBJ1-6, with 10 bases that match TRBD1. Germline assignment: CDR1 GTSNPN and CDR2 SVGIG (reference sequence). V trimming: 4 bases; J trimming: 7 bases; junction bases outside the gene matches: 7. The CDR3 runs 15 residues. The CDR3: CAWTPSGQGNSPLHF. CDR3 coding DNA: TGTGCCTGGACCCCTTCGGGACAGGGGAATTCACCCCTCCACTTT.

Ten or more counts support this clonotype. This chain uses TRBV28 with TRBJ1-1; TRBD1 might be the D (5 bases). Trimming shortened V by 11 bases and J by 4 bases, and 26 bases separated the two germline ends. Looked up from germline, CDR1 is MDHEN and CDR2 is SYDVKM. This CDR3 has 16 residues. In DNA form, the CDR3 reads TGTGCCTCCCTATCAAGACAGCTTCGCTGGAGCACTGAAGCTTTCTTT. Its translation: CASLSRQLRWSTEAFF.

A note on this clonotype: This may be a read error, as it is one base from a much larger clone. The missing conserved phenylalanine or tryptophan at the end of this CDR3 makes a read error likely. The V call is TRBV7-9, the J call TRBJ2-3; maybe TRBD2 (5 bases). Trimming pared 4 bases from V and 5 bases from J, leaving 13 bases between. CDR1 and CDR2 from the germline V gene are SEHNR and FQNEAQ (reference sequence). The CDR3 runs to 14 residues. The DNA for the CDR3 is TGTGCCAGCAGCTCTCAAGGGAGTGGAGATACGCAGTATTTG. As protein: CASSSQGSGDTQYL.